The 13 T cell receptor beta chains below all came from one sample that was sequenced in a study of OX40 agonist ivuxolimab in advanced cancers. Libraries were prepared by immunoSEQ multiplex PCR; TCRdb keeps only in-frame clonotypes and omits some of them. The sample carries roughly 60,000 clones, roughly 89% recorded once. The source material was CD4+ or CD8+ T cells sorted from blood, sampled in a trial of the OX40 agonist ivuxolimab. All receptors come from an adult with an advanced solid tumor such as melanoma, head and neck, liver or kidney cancer.

The V gene is TRBV6-5, the J gene TRBJ2-7; D possibly matches TRBD1 or TRBD2 (6 bases each). The CDR3 is 16 residues long. Germline CDR1 MNHEY, CDR2 SVGAGI. V was cut by 4 bases and J by 1 base, with 17 bases left in between. DNA for the CDR3: TGTGCCAGCAGTTCCCTCCCGGGGGCCGCATCCTACGAGCAGTACTTC. Translated: CASSSLPGAASYEQYF.

The V gene is TRBV9, the J gene TRBJ2-7; the match to TRBD1 covers 9 bases. The V and J ends lost 4 bases and 3 bases, in that order; junction bases with no gene match: 5. CDR1 is SGDLS and CDR2 is YYNGEE in the germline V gene. The CDR3 consists of 14 residues. The CDR3 nucleotides read TGTGCCAGCAGCCCCCGGACAGGGGTCTACGAGCAGTACTTC. Its translation is CASSPRTGVYEQYF.

The chain joins TRBV27 to TRBJ2-2; TRBD1 might be the D (6 bases). CDR1 and CDR2 (germline): MNHEY, SMNVEV (reference sequence). The V end was cut by 3 bases, the J end by 5 bases, with 16 bases between. CDR3 length: 16 amino acids. CDR3 residues: CASSLTPAGETGELFF. CDR3 nucleotides: TGTGCCAGCAGTTTGACGCCGGCAGGGGAAACCGGGGAGCTGTTTTTT.

The J gene is TRBJ1-3, the V gene TRBV5-6, with D maybe TRBD1 (5 bases). The ends were cut back, 3 bases at V and 4 bases at J, with 11 bases in the middle. CDR3 length: 14 residues. Germline V lookup: CDR1 SGHDT, CDR2 YYEEEE. In DNA form, the CDR3 reads TGTGCCAGCAGCTCTCAGGGTGCCGGAAACACCATATATTTT. Translation gives CASSSQGAGNTIYF.

This chain joins TRBV19 and TRBJ2-7, with 9 bases aligning to TRBD1. The V segment lost 4 bases and the J segment 4 bases; nucleotides outside the gene matches: 5. The CDR3 runs to 14 residues. Germline assignment: CDR1 LNHDA and CDR2 SQIVND (reference sequence). Here the CDR3 DNA reads TGTGCCAGTAGTACTGGGACAGGGTCATACGAGCAGTACTTC. Its protein is CASSTGTGSYEQYF. The whole variable domain, filled in from reference TRBV19 and TRBJ2-7, reads DGGITQSPKYLFRKEGQNVTLSCEQNLNHDAMYWYRQDPGQGLRLIYYSQIVNDFQKGDIAEGYSVSREKKESFPLTVTSAQKNPTAFYLCASSTGTGSYEQYFGPGTRLTVT.

The gene calls are TRBV6-1 and TRBJ1-4; 8 nucleotides line up with TRBD1. The germline V gene has CDR1 MNHNS and CDR2 SASEGT. The CDR3 has 15 residues. V lost 5 bases to trimming and J lost 7 bases; unmatched junction nucleotides: 9. For the CDR3, the DNA is TGTGCCAGCAGTCCAGACAGGGGCCCCGCTGAAAAACTGTTTTTT. Translating gives CASSPDRGPAEKLFF.

This chain joins TRBV7-2 and TRBJ2-5; perhaps TRBD1 as D (6 bases). This CDR3 has 15 residues. Trimming left V 5 bases short and J 5 bases short, with 18 bases between. Germline CDR1 reads SGHTA; CDR2 reads FQGNSA. In nucleotides, the CDR3 is TGTGCCAGCAGCCGGGACGGCAATAGGGGGGAGACCCAGTACTTC. This gives the protein CASSRDGNRGETQYF.

The chain recombines TRBV28 with TRBJ1-2; 7 bases align to TRBD1. The CDR3 covers 17 residues. With 1 base clipped from V and 3 bases from J, the junction kept 11 bases outside the gene matches. Germline V lookup: CDR1 MDHEN, CDR2 SYDVKM. This CDR3 reads CASSLSPPNRGDYGYTF. In DNA form, the CDR3 reads TGTGCCAGCAGTTTATCCCCCCCTAACAGGGGCGACTATGGCTACACCTTC.

The rearrangement links TRBV19 to TRBJ2-5, with 8 nucleotides matching TRBD1. The J segment lost 5 bases and the V segment lost 9 bases, leaving 14 bases of the junction unmatched. This CDR3 has 15 amino acids. Germline CDR1 is LNHDA and CDR2 is SQIVND (reference sequence). CDR3 protein: CASAAPGQEDETQYF. CDR3 nucleotide sequence: TGTGCCAGCGCAGCTCCGGGACAGGAAGATGAGACCCAGTACTTC. Full variable domain (remainder filled in from reference TRBV19 and TRBJ2-5): DGGITQSPKYLFRKEGQNVTLSCEQNLNHDAMYWYRQDPGQGLRLIYYSQIVNDFQKGDIAEGYSVSREKKESFPLTVTSAQKNPTAFYLCASAAPGQEDETQYFGPGTRLLVL.

As concerns this clone: The junction shows a germline mismatch at one end, possibly a read error. The gene calls are TRBV6-6 and TRBJ2-2; D is ambiguous. The CDR3 length is 13 residues. The V gene's germline CDR1 is MNHNY and CDR2 SVGAGI (reference sequence). CDR3 amino acids: CASTYTDTGELFF. CDR3 sequence (DNA): TGTGCCAGCACTTACACAGACACCGGGGAGCTGTTTTTT.

The chain couples TRBV19 to TRBJ1-5; D not resolved. Trimming cost V 5 bases and J 3 bases, with 17 bases left between them. The V gene's germline CDR1 is LNHDA and CDR2 SQIVND (reference sequence). The CDR3 spans 16 residues. Here the CDR3 reads CASSWIGRGINQPQHF. The CDR3 region has the DNA TGTGCCAGTAGTTGGATTGGACGGGGAATCAATCAGCCCCAGCATTTT.

V usage is TRBV7-9 and J usage is TRBJ1-2, with unresolved D. The CDR3 loop spans 17 amino acids. Per the germline V gene, CDR1 is SEHNR and CDR2 is FQNEAQ (reference sequence). V lost 5 bases and J lost 2, with 21 bases in between. CDR3 sequence reads: CASSLTRSRPRNYGYTF. DNA for the CDR3: TGTGCCAGCAGCCTTACCCGGAGCCGACCAAGGAACTATGGCTACACCTTC.

This clone was seen just once. This chain connects TRBV6-6 to TRBJ2-1, with TRBD2 matching 8 bases. V was clipped by 0 bases and J by 12 bases; unmatched bases: 1. The CDR3 totals 12 residues. The germline gives CDR1 MNHNY, CDR2 SVGAGI (reference sequence). In DNA, the CDR3 is TGTGCCAGCAGTTACTCGCTAGCGGGGCAGTTCTTC. Its protein is CASSYSLAGQFF.